This TCR beta chain was profiled in a study of T cells in women clearing cervical HPV infection. About the study: Cases were women with histologically confirmed HPV16-related CIN3 or worse, including 2 invasive cancers.

TCR beta CDR3 amplified by multiplex PCR from roughly 1,300 ng genomic DNA. Measured with immunoSEQ multiplex PCR; TCRdb has only the in-frame clones, and not every one. Listed are under 20,000 clones; 3.2% falls within the top ten. In terms of frequency, this clone is medium-sized. The read falls 3 residues short of the CDR3 end, and the missing part is taken from the germline J gene. CDR1 is LNHDA, CDR2 SQIVND, per germline (reference sequence). V was shortened by 7 bases and J by 3 bases, with 12 bases between the two germline ends. The CDR3 contains 13 residues. The receptor was derived from a woman between 18 and 75 years old with a cervical HPV16 infection that either progressed to CIN3+ or cleared (not recorded which). The rearrangement uses TRBV19 and TRBJ1-2; possibly TRBD1 for D (6 bases). The specimen sequenced was blood buffy coat. Partial CDR3 DNA: TGTGCCAGTACCGCGCCAGGGGACTATGGC. Encoded protein: CASTAPGDYG. The CDR3 as a whole reads CASTAPGDYGYTF.